The 14 T cell receptor beta chains given below trace back to one sample, sequenced in a study of T-cell reconstitution after alpha-beta-depleted transplantation in children. The TCRbeta library incorporated unique molecular identifiers. TCRdb used MiXCR to reprocess the PCR reads, holding one entry per CDR3 protein. The data show roughly 100,000 distinct CDR3 sequences, approximately 8.4% seen once. The sequencing here drew on PBMCs from the stem cell graft donor, taken from the stem cell graft. These receptors came from a human donor who donated a stem cell graft to a child with congenital amegakaryocytic thrombocytopenia.

This clonotype was recorded at least ten times. The gene calls are TRBV20-1 and TRBJ2-1; tentative D call: TRBD2 (6 bases). The CDR3 is made up of 11 amino acids. Germline CDR1 reads DFQATT; CDR2 reads SNEGSKA (reference sequence). Trimming took off 6 bases at V and 10 bases at J, with 13 bases between the two ends. This CDR3 is CSAIGTPEQFF. CDR3 nucleotides: TGCAGTGCCATAGGGACTCCGGAGCAGTTCTTC.

The chain links TRBV29-1 to TRBJ1-4; a possible D gene is TRBD1 (5 bases). Germline V gene data show CDR1 as SQVTM and CDR2 as ANQGSEA. The CDR3 is made up of 12 amino acids. Trimming cost V 2 bases and J 6 bases, with 7 bases left between them. CDR3 loop: CSVEQGHEKLFF. CDR3 nucleotide sequence: TGCAGCGTTGAACAGGGACATGAAAAACTGTTTTTT.

There are many counts of this clonotype. V is TRBV11-1 and J is TRBJ2-5; 9 bases fit TRBD1. Germline V lookup: CDR1 SGHAT, CDR2 FQDESV (reference sequence). The J segment lost 6 bases and the V segment lost 4 bases, leaving 9 bases of the junction unmatched. The CDR3 loop spans 15 amino acids. CDR3 DNA: TGTGCCAGCAGCTGGAGCCGGACAGGGGCGCAGACCCAGTACTTC. Its protein is CASSWSRTGAQTQYF.

This clonotype was observed a few times. The CDR3 coding sequence is TGCAGTGCTGGGCGAGAGAACACCGGGGAGCTGTTTTTT. As protein: CSAGRENTGELFF. The chain uses TRBV20-1 and TRBJ2-2, with D hard to call. The CDR3 is made up of 13 amino acids. Trimming took off 5 bases at V and 1 base at J, with 8 bases between the two ends. Germline V CDR1 and CDR2: DFQATT, SNEGSKA (reference sequence).

J is TRBJ2-5 and V is TRBV3-1, with D unclear. Germline values: CDR1 LGHDT, CDR2 YNNKEL (reference sequence). Trimming cost V 1 base and J 5 bases, with 8 bases left between them. This CDR3 contains 13 residues. CDR3 bases: TGTGCCAGCAGCCAAGGGGTGGTCGAGACCCAGTACTTC. Protein product: CASSQGVVETQYF.

CDR3 sequence: CASSQWGDEKLFF. In DNA, the CDR3 is TGTGCCAGCAGCCAATGGGGGGATGAAAAACTGTTTTTT. This rearrangement joins TRBV3-1 to TRBJ1-4; a possible D gene is TRBD1 (5 bases). Germline V CDR1 and CDR2: LGHDT, YNNKEL (reference sequence). V dropped 2 bases and J dropped 6 bases, with 7 bases sitting between them. The CDR3 is made up of 13 amino acids.

Many counts were recorded for this clonotype. This sequence joins TRBV5-1 and TRBJ1-1; the D is unclear. The CDR3 totals 13 residues. Germline values: CDR1 SGHRS, CDR2 YFSETQ. Trimming took off 2 bases at V and 1 base at J, with 6 bases between the two ends. The CDR3 nucleotides are TGCGCCAGCAGCTTAGAAACGAACACTGAAGCTTTCTTT. Protein product: CASSLETNTEAFF.

This clonotype was seen repeatedly, ten times or more. DNA for the CDR3: TGTGCCAGCAGCTTGACTGAAAAACTGTTTTTT. Encoded protein: CASSLTEKLFF. The rearrangement uses TRBV7-9 and TRBJ1-4; D is undetermined. The germline V and J ends were trimmed by 3 bases and 7 bases, with 3 bases remaining between them. CDR3 length: 11 residues. Per germline, CDR1 SEHNR and CDR2 FQNEAQ (reference sequence).

This clonotype appeared many times. The chain has TRBV5-1 and TRBJ2-2; TRBD2 matches 13 bases. Per germline, CDR1 SGHRS and CDR2 YFSETQ. Losses at the gene ends were 4 bases for V and 6 bases for J; bases not matched to a gene: 9. This CDR3 spans 17 amino acids. CDR3 protein: CASSPGLAGVMAGELFF. DNA of the CDR3: TGCGCCAGCAGCCCCGGACTAGCGGGAGTAATGGCCGGGGAGCTGTTTTTT.

Many counts were recorded for this clonotype. The J gene is TRBJ2-1, the V gene TRBV3-1; TRBD2 might be the D (5 bases). CDR3 size: 16 residues. CDR1 is LGHDT, CDR2 YNNKEL, per germline (reference sequence). The ends were cut back, 4 bases at V and 0 bases at J, with 13 bases in the middle. The CDR3 sequence is CASSPWSGSSYNEQFF. For the CDR3, the DNA is TGTGCCAGCAGCCCCTGGAGCGGAAGCTCCTACAATGAGCAGTTCTTC.

This clonotype was observed many times. The chain joins TRBV24-1 to TRBJ1-2; D is uncertain. The CDR3 sequence is 15 residues long. Trimming took off 3 bases at V and 6 bases at J, with 16 bases between the two ends. Germline V gives CDR1 KGHDR, CDR2 SFDVKD. CDR3 in amino acids: CATSDQRTKHNGYTF. The CDR3 nucleotides are TGTGCCACCAGTGATCAACGGACCAAACATAATGGCTACACCTTC.

This clonotype was detected ten times or more. The chain couples TRBV28 to TRBJ2-7; possible D gene TRBD2, 6 bases. Germline V gene sequence: CDR1 MDHEN, CDR2 SYDVKM. CDR3 length: 13 amino acids. Deletions cut 6 bases from V and 7 bases from J, with 16 bases between. The CDR3 spells CASRYISGPEQYF. For the CDR3, the DNA is TGTGCCAGCAGATACATTAGCGGACCGGAGCAGTACTTC.

This clonotype came up many times. The V call is TRBV7-9, the J call TRBJ2-6, with TRBD2 matching over 8 bases. Germline values: CDR1 SEHNR, CDR2 FQNEAQ (reference sequence). The length of the CDR3 is 18 residues. The junction had 7 bases not matched to a gene; V was cut back by 1 base and J by 2 bases. The CDR3: CASSLDFGAGAGANVLTF. CDR3 DNA sequence: TGTGCCAGCAGCTTAGATTTTGGAGCGGGAGCTGGGGCCAACGTCCTGACTTTC.

This clonotype has a count of ten or more. The V and J genes are TRBV5-1 and TRBJ2-5, with D perhaps TRBD2 (5 bases). The CDR3 is 13 amino acids. Trimming took 0 bases from V and 5 from J, leaving 8 bases between them. From germline, CDR1 is SGHRS and CDR2 YFSETQ. Here the CDR3 reads CASSLASRETQYF. CDR3 nucleotide sequence: TGCGCCAGCAGCTTGGCTAGCAGGGAGACCCAGTACTTC.